This T cell receptor beta chain was obtained from a study of blood T cells in healthy people across ages (dated by TCRdb to the mid-2010s). For the wider study: Template switching captured roughly one uniquely barcoded TCR beta cDNA molecule per two T cells in model experiments. To avoid experimental bias, donors of different ages were distributed randomly across sequencing lanes. To track age-related changes in TCR beta repertoire diversity, the study relied on deep sequencing normalized with unique cDNA molecular identifiers. For two donors (one aged 18 to 29 and one aged 80 or older), the study analyzed two additional independent replicas of 1 million unique cDNA reads from the same blood draw. The donors were split into four age groups: young (average roughly 15 years), middle-aged (nearly 40), aged (more than 60) and long-lived (under 85).

The paper's findings and limits, for the study overall: Compared with the aged group, more naive CD4+ T cells, fewer expanded clones and increased TCR diversity were shown by the long-lived group, suggesting age selection. Estimates of total diversity based on one million sequenced T cells were regarded as lower bounds and as underestimates. Observed TCR beta diversity correlated strongly with the percentage of naive T cells measured by flow cytometry. Because profiling used bulk unsorted PBMCs, naive and antigen-experienced compartments could not be compared conclusively. Because donor CMV infection status was unknown, age-related changes in expanded clonotypes were potentially confounded. As age increased, observed TCR beta diversity per million T cells dropped in a roughly linear way, and a significant reduction was already evident by age 40.

Donors were approximately 42 systemically healthy Caucasian individuals from Russia aged about 6 to 100 years. Each donor gave approximately 9.3 milliliters of peripheral blood, collected into EDTA-treated Vacutainer tubes. Ficoll-Paque density-gradient centrifugation was used to isolate PBMCs, with at least 7 million per sample. Trizol reagent was used to extract total RNA from the PBMCs, yielding at least 5.5 micrograms per sample. For every donor, an aliquot of PBMCs went through flow cytometry to measure the percentages of naive CD45RAhigh/CD27high T cells. As to this clonotype: The antigen it recognizes is unknown. Base quality data are lacking; no much larger clone is found one base away.

Spanning cysteine to phenylalanine, the CDR3 consists of 14 amino acids. Of all the DNA, just the CDR3 is kept, 42 bases in frame from base 1. Trimming removed 7 bases from V and 5 bases from J, leaving 15 bases between the germline ends. Looking up the germline V gene yields CDR1 SNHLY and CDR2 FYNNEI. Library construction relied on 5' RACE. Sequencer: Illumina HiSeq 2500. A second roughly 6 to 11 cycle PCR used a sample-barcoded 5' primer and a J-beta primer mix. A template-switch 5' adaptor carrying 12 random nucleotides introduced a unique molecular identifier onto each TCR beta cDNA molecule. Each sample yielded at least 3 million CDR3-containing paired-end reads. The Mint cDNA synthesis kit, primed by a TRBC-specific oligonucleotide, was used to synthesize first-strand cDNA from all RNA. Following uracil-DNA glycosylase treatment, a first 18-cycle PCR with universal primers M1SS and BC2_uni_R was performed on all cDNA. The authors' pipeline ran thus. For normalization, 1 million high-quality reads were randomly selected from each sample, with every read carrying a distinct molecular identifier. Reads sharing molecular identifiers were discarded rather than binned into consensus sequences. MiTCR, with a Q25 quality threshold and the strictest error-elimination algorithm, was used for CDR3 identification, clonotype clustering and error correction. A nonparametric unseen species model using Euler transformation provided a lower-bound estimate of total TCR beta diversity. TCRdb reprocessing: public reads trimmed at Q25 with fastp, clones called with MiXCR, in-frame beta chains kept. Identical CDR3 protein sequences are pooled into one entry, listed with their most common genes and DNA. The V and J calls here are based on TCRdb, not the publication. This sample lists around 870,000 distinct CDR3 sequences; under 35% were detected once. The ten largest clones represent roughly 17% of the sample.

Material for sequencing was blood. In this chain, TRBV2 is recombined with TRBJ1-5; possibly the D gene is TRBD1, per 5 matching bases. This clonotype originated in a woman older than 75 in good health. The DNA reads as follows: TGTGCCAGCACATCCCAAGGGGTTGATCAGCCCCAGCATTTT. Its coded protein is CASTSQGVDQPQHF.